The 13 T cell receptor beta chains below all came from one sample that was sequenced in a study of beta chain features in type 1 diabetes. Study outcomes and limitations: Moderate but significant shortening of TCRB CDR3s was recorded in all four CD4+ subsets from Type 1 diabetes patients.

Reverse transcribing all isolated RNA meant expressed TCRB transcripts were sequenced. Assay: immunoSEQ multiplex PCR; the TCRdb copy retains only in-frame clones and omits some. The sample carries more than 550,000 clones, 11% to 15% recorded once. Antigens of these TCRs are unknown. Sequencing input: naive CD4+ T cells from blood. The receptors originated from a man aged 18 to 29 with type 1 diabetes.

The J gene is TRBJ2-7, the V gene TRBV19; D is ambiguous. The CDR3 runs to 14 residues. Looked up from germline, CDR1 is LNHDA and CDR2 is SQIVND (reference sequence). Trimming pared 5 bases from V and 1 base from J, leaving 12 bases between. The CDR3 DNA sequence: TGTGCCAGTAGTCAGGTGGGAATTTCCTACGAGCAGTACTTC. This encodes CASSQVGISYEQYF.

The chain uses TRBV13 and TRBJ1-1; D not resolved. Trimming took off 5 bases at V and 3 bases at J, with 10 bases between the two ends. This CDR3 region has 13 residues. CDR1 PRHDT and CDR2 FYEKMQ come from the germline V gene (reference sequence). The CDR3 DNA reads TGTGCCAGCAGCGTTTCGAAGTACACTGAAGCTTTCTTT. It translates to CASSVSKYTEAFF.

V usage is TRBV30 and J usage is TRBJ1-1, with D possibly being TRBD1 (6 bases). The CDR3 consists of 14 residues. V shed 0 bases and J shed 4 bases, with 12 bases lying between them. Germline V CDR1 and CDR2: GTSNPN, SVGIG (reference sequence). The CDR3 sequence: CAWSVPGGLTEAFF. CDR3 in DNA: TGTGCCTGGAGTGTACCCGGGGGGCTCACTGAAGCTTTCTTT.

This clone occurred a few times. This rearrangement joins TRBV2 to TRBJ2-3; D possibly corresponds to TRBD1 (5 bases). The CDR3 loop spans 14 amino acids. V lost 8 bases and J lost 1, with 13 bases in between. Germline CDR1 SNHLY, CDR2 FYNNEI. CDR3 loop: CASRQGEGTDTQYF. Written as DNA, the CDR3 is TGTGCCAGCCGGCAGGGTGAGGGCACAGATACGCAGTATTTT.

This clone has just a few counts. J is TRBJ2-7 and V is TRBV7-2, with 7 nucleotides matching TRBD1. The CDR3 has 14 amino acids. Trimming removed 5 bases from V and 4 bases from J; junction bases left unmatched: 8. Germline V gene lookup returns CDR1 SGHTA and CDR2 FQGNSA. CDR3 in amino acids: CASSLGQGVYEQYF. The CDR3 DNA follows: TGTGCCAGCAGCCTAGGCCAGGGGGTTTACGAGCAGTACTTC.

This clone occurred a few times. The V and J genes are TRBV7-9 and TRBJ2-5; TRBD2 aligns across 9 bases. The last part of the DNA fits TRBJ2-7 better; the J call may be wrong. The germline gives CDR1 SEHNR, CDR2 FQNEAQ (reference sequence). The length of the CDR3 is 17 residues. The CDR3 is CASSSTSQAGGFYEQYF. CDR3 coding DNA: TGTGCCAGCAGCTCTACCTCCCAAGCGGGAGGATTTTACGAGCAGTACTTC.

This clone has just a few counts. CDR3 protein: CASSLGISGANVLTF. The CDR3 DNA sequence: TGCGCCAGCAGCTTGGGGATCTCTGGGGCCAACGTCCTGACTTTC. The rearrangement joins TRBV5-1 to TRBJ2-6; D unresolved. The CDR3 covers 15 residues. Trimming cost V 0 bases and J 0 bases, with 4 bases left between them. The germline V gene has CDR1 SGHRS and CDR2 YFSETQ.

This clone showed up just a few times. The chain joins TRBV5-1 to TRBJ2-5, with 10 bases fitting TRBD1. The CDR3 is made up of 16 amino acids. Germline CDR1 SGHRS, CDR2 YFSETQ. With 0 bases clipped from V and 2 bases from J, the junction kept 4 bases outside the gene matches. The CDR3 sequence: CASSLAGQGGQETQYF. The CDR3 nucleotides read TGCGCCAGCAGCTTGGCTGGACAGGGGGGTCAAGAGACCCAGTACTTC.

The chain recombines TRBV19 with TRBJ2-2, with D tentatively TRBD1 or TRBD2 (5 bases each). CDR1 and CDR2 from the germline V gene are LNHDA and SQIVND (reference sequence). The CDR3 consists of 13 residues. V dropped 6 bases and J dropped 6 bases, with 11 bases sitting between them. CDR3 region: CASSGTLAGELFF. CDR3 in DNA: TGTGCCAGTAGCGGGACCCTAGCCGGGGAGCTGTTTTTT.

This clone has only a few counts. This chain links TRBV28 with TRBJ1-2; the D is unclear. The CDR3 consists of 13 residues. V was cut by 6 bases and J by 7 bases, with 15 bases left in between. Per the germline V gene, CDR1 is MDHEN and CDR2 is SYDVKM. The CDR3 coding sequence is TGTGCCAGCAGGCTCACAAGGCGCTCTGGCTACACCTTC. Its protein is CASRLTRRSGYTF.

Written as DNA, the CDR3 is TGCACCAGCAGCCTCCAGCGACCCTACAATGAGCAGTTCTTC. Its protein product is CTSSLQRPYNEQFF. The chain combines TRBV1 with TRBJ2-1; the D call TRBD2 from the table was never checked on the DNA. TRBV1 is listed as a pseudogene. The CDR3 consists of 14 residues.

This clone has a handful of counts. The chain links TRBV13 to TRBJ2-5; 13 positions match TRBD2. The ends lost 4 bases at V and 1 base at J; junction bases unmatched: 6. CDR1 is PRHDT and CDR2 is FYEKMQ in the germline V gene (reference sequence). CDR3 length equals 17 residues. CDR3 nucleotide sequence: TGTGCCAGCAGCTCACTAGCGGGAGGGCCAAGCCAAGAGACCCAGTACTTC. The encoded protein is CASSSLAGGPSQETQYF.

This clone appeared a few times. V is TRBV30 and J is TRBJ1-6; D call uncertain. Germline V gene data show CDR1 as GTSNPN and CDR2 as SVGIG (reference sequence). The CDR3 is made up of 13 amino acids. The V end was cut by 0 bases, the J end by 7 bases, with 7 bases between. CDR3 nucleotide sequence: TGTGCCTGGAGTGTCGGCAGAAATTCACCCCTCCACTTT. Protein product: CAWSVGRNSPLHF. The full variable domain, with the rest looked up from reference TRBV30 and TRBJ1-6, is SQTIHQWPATLVQPVGSPLSLECTVEGTSNPNLYWYRQAAGRGLQLLFYSVGIGQISSEVPQNLSASRPQDRQFILSSKKLLLSDSGFYLCAWSVGRNSPLHFGNGTRLTVT.